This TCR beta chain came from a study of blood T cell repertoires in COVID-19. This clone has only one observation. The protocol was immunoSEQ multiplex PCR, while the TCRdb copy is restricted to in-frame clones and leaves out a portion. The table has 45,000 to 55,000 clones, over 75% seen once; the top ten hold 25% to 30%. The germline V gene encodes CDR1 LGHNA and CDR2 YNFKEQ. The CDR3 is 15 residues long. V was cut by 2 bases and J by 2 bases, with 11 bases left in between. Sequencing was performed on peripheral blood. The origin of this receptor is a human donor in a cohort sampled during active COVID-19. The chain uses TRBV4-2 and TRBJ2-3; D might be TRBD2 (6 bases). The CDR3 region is CASSQRDSNTDTQYF. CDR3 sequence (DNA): TGTGCCAGCAGCCAAAGGGACTCCAACACAGATACGCAGTATTTT.